The present TCR beta chain was sequenced within a study of cytomegalovirus exposure and HLA in healthy donors. About the study: From HLA-typed donors, an early data release held approximately 85 million unique TCRs. Findings of the study overall: Likely technical artifact: a cluster of highly shared sequence variants. In an earlier analysis, most TCR beta V segments were productive about 90% or about 30% of the time. In a later analysis, productive TCRs from donors in an Asian-associated ancestry cluster reportedly carried fewer N-insertions than the cohort mean.

On this clone itself: Its specificity is unknown.

CDR1 is LNHDA, CDR2 SQIVND, per germline (reference sequence). Trimming left V 7 bases short and J 0 bases short, with 8 bases between. The CDR3 extends over 13 amino acids. Researchers ran the PCR with 60 Vbeta and 13 Jbeta primers. Assay used: immunoSEQ multiplex PCR; TCRdb lists only in-frame clones, some missing. This sample has 80,000 to 95,000 clones; approximately 71% occur once, and the top ten carry approximately 15%. The clonotype originates from a woman younger than 35 in good health and CMV-seropositive. The sequenced material came from PBMCs. The chain combines TRBV19 with TRBJ2-3, with D perhaps TRBD2 (6 bases). DNA of the CDR3: TGTGCCAGTACGCGGGGAAGCACAGATACGCAGTATTTT. Translated: CASTRGSTDTQYF. The full variable domain, rest sourced from reference TRBV19 and TRBJ2-3, is DGGITQSPKYLFRKEGQNVTLSCEQNLNHDAMYWYRQDPGQGLRLIYYSQIVNDFQKGDIAEGYSVSREKKESFPLTVTSAQKNPTAFYLCASTRGSTDTQYFGPGTRLTVL.